The source of this T cell receptor (beta chain) is a study of T-cell reconstitution after alpha-beta-depleted transplantation in children. This CDR3 region has 15 residues. CDR1 and CDR2 from the germline V gene are DFQATT and SNEGSKA (reference sequence). V dropped 3 bases and J dropped 0; count of bases not matched to a gene: 3. A library of TCRbeta sequences, prepared with unique molecular identifiers, was generated. TCRdb re-called the PCR reads through MiXCR, storing one row per CDR3 protein. The sample lists 450,000 to 600,000 distinct CDR3 sequences; 15% to 20% were seen once. This clonotype was seen a few times.

The genes are TRBV20-1 and TRBJ2-1, with 9 positions matching TRBD2. This TCR came from a human donor who donated a stem cell graft to a child with acute lymphoblastic leukemia. Source: PBMCs from the stem cell graft donor, taken from the stem cell graft. CDR3 coding DNA: TGCAGTGCTAGGAGCGGGAGGCCCTCCTACAATGAGCAGTTCTTC. Residues: CSARSGRPSYNEQFF.